These 18 T cell receptor beta chains were sequenced from one sample in a study of T cell clonality in common variable immunodeficiency. Using immunoSEQ multiplex PCR, the repertoire was profiled, and TCRdb retains in-frame clones only, with some absent. The sample yields roughly 58,000 clones, without any singletons. Sequenced input: peripheral blood mononuclear cells. These TCRs come from a person aged 18 to 75 in good health.

This clone was observed a handful of times. The read terminates 3 residues before the CDR3 end, so the remaining end is supplied by the germline J gene. This chain uses TRBV20-1 with TRBJ1-6; 7 bases line up with TRBD1. J lost 7 bases, V lost 3 bases, and 12 bases had no gene match. This CDR3 region has 16 residues. CDR1 and CDR2 (germline): DFQATT, SNEGSKA (reference sequence). CDR3 loop: CSARVPPGQQNSPLHF. CDR3 bases read: TGCAGTGCTAGGGTACCTCCGGGACAGCAAAATTCACCC.

This clone appeared many times. The read ends 3 residues early relative to the CDR3; the germline J gene fills the gap. The genes are TRBV6-2 or TRBV6-3 and TRBJ2-2, with a possible D match to TRBD1 (7 bases). Trimming left V 7 bases short and J 4 bases short, with 22 bases between. CDR1 and CDR2 (germline): MNHEY, SVGEGT. This CDR3 is 17 amino acids long. The sequenced CDR3 bases are TGTGCCAGCACCCCAGCTGGAGCAGGGGGGATCACCGGGGAG. This codes for CASTPAGAGGITGE. The full CDR3 protein reads CASTPAGAGGITGELFF.

This clone was counted at least ten times. The read terminates 3 residues ahead of where the CDR3 ends, so the germline J gene completes it. This chain joins TRBV29-1 and TRBJ2-1; 8 nucleotides match TRBD1. This CDR3 contains 16 residues. The J segment lost 8 bases and the V segment lost 4 bases, leaving 16 bases of the junction unmatched. CDR1 and CDR2 from the germline V gene are SQVTM and ANQGSEA. The covered CDR3 bases are TGCAGCGTTGGAAAGTACCGGGACAGGAGCATTTATGAG. Translation: CSVGKYRDRSIYE. The full CDR3 protein reads CSVGKYRDRSIYEQFF.

This clone was seen at least ten times. Coverage ceases 3 residues before the CDR3 finishes, and the germline J gene fills in the end. The chain combines TRBV20-1 with TRBJ2-7; 10 bases align to TRBD1. The V segment lost 6 bases and the J segment 5 bases; nucleotides outside the gene matches: 7. The CDR3 totals 13 residues. Germline values: CDR1 DFQATT, CDR2 SNEGSKA (reference sequence). The CDR3: CSAVTGGVDEQYF. CDR3 DNA, as far as it was read: TGCAGTGCAGTGACAGGGGGCGTGGACGAG.

At least ten counts were recorded for this clone. The CDR3 end lies 3 residues beyond the end of the read and is filled in from the germline J gene. J is TRBJ2-1 and V is TRBV20-1; TRBD2 aligns across 9 bases. Germline V CDR1 and CDR2: DFQATT, SNEGSKA (reference sequence). This CDR3 has 16 amino acids. Trimming took 0 bases from V and 0 from J; bases not matched to a gene: 3. The CDR3 loop is CSARDLSGSSYNEQFF. The sequenced CDR3 bases are TGCAGTGCTAGAGATCTTAGCGGGAGCTCCTACAATGAG.

This clone came up a few times. The CDR3 end lies 3 residues beyond the end of the read and is filled in from the germline J gene. This chain links TRBV5-1 with TRBJ2-5, with 14 bases fitting TRBD2. Germline CDR1 and CDR2: SGHRS and YFSETQ. V shed 4 bases, J shed 7 bases, and the junction held 9 bases outside the gene matches. The CDR3 is made up of 16 amino acids. This chain's CDR3 is CASSTGTSGRRGTQYF. The sequenced CDR3 bases are TGCGCCAGCAGCACAGGGACTAGCGGGAGACGAGGGACC. The whole variable domain, filled in from reference TRBV5-1 and TRBJ2-5, reads KAGVTQTPRYLIKTRGQQVTLSCSPISGHRSVSWYQQTPGQGLQFLFEYFSETQRNKGNFPGRFSGRQFSNSRSEMNVSTLELGDSALYLCASSTGTSGRRGTQYFGPGTRLLVL.

The sample holds many counts of this clone. The DNA ends 3 residues before the CDR3 does, and the rest of the CDR3 is filled in from the germline J gene. The chain couples TRBV5-1 to TRBJ2-3; 7 nucleotides line up with TRBD1. The CDR3 length is 14 residues. V lost 4 bases and J lost 4; bases outside the gene matches: 6. Germline V CDR1 and CDR2: SGHRS, YFSETQ. CDR3 loop: CASSGTDMADTQYF. Incomplete CDR3 DNA: TGCGCCAGCAGCGGGACAGACATGGCAGATACG.

Ten or more counts support this clone. The read ends 3 residues shy of where the CDR3 ends; the end is completed using the germline J gene. The chain is built from TRBV14 and TRBJ1-1; a possible D gene is TRBD1 (5 bases). The CDR3 consists of 14 residues. Per the germline V gene, CDR1 is SGHDN and CDR2 is FVKESK. Trimming shortened V by 4 bases and J by 1 base, and 10 bases separated the two germline ends. The CDR3 bases that were read are TGTGCCAGCAGCCGATTGAGGGGGAACACTGAA. Translated: CASSRLRGNTE. The complete CDR3 reads CASSRLRGNTEAFF.

This clone has a count of ten or more. The DNA ends 3 residues before the CDR3 does, and the rest of the CDR3 is filled in from the germline J gene. The rearrangement joins TRBV28 to TRBJ1-1; maybe TRBD1 (5 bases). The germline V gene encodes CDR1 MDHEN and CDR2 SYDVKM. This CDR3 has 12 amino acids. V shed 10 bases and J shed 5 bases, with 14 bases lying between them. CDR3 DNA (partial): TGTGCCATCAAACTCCGGGGGACTGAA. Protein sequence: CAIKLRGTE. The entire CDR3 is CAIKLRGTEAFF.

This clone has a count of ten or more. The CDR3 is cut off 3 residues early in the read; its end comes from the germline J gene. V is TRBV19 and J is TRBJ2-6; the match to TRBD1 covers 10 bases. Germline CDR1 is LNHDA and CDR2 is SQIVND (reference sequence). The CDR3 is made up of 18 amino acids. V trimming: 6 bases; J trimming: 0 bases; junction bases outside the gene matches: 8. The CDR3 bases that were read are TGTGCCAGTAGCCGACAGGGGGCAATGTCCTCTGGGGCCAACGTC. It translates to CASSRQGAMSSGANV. The entire CDR3 is CASSRQGAMSSGANVLTF.

This clone has at least ten counts. The CDR3 extends 3 residues past the end of the read, so its final part is completed from the germline J gene. V and J are TRBV5-5 and TRBJ2-5; perhaps TRBD2 as D (5 bases). V shed 0 bases and J shed 4 bases, with 13 bases lying between them. The V gene's germline CDR1 is SGHKS and CDR2 YYEKEE (reference sequence). The CDR3 has 15 residues. The DNA read from the CDR3 is TGTGCCAGCAGCTTGGTGGACTCAGGTGGAGAGACC. Translating gives CASSLVDSGGET. The complete CDR3 sequence is CASSLVDSGGETQYF. Supplemented by reference TRBV5-5 and TRBJ2-5, the full variable domain reads DAGVTQSPTHLIKTRGQQVTLRCSPISGHKSVSWYQQVLGQGPQFIFQYYEKEERGRGNFPDRFSARQFPNYSSELNVNALLLGDSALYLCASSLVDSGGETQYFGPGTRLLVL.

This clone was observed many times. Read data end 3 residues before the CDR3 end; the end is taken from the germline J gene. The J gene is TRBJ2-3, the V gene TRBV5-1; 12 nucleotides align to TRBD2. Trimming cost V 6 bases and J 5 bases; bases outside gene matches: 7. CDR3 length equals 15 residues. Germline CDR1 is SGHRS and CDR2 is YFSETQ. CDR3 DNA, as far as it was read: TGCGCCAGCACCCGGACTAGCGGGATGCAAGATACG. This encodes CASTRTSGMQDT. The entire CDR3 protein reads CASTRTSGMQDTQYF. Together with reference TRBV5-1 and TRBJ2-3, the CDR3 gives the full variable domain: KAGVTQTPRYLIKTRGQQVTLSCSPISGHRSVSWYQQTPGQGLQFLFEYFSETQRNKGNFPGRFSGRQFSNSRSEMNVSTLELGDSALYLCASTRTSGMQDTQYFGPGTRLTVL.

This clone was counted at least ten times. Coverage ceases 3 residues before the CDR3 finishes, and the germline J gene fills in the end. This sequence joins TRBV5-1 and TRBJ2-7; 8 positions match TRBD1. This CDR3 is built from 15 residues. The J segment lost 2 bases and the V segment lost 0 bases, leaving 4 bases of the junction unmatched. Looked up from germline, CDR1 is SGHRS and CDR2 is YFSETQ. CDR3 sequence reads: CASSLGGQETYEQYF. The part of the CDR3 DNA that was read is TGCGCCAGCAGCTTGGGGGGACAGGAGACCTACGAG.

Ten or more counts support this clone. The CDR3 end is not reached by the read, which stops 3 residues before it; the germline J gene fills it in. Other DNA sequences in this sample translate to the same CDR3. The chain combines TRBV5-1 with TRBJ2-2, with 7 bases matching TRBD1. CDR3 length equals 14 residues. In germline, CDR1 is SGHRS, CDR2 YFSETQ. V was pared by 4 bases and J by 5 bases, with 5 bases of the junction left unmatched. The CDR3 sequence: CASSEGQLTGELFF. The sequenced CDR3 bases are TGCGCCAGCAGCGAGGGACAGCTTACCGGGGAG.

This clone was seen repeatedly, ten times or more. The CDR3 reads CSAREALDTQYF. CDR3 bases read: TGCAGTGCTAGAGAAGCGCTAGATACG. The chain couples TRBV20-1 to TRBJ2-3; unclear D gene. The read terminates 3 residues ahead of where the CDR3 ends, so the germline J gene completes it. The V and J ends lost 0 bases and 5 bases respectively, with 6 bases between them. Germline values: CDR1 DFQATT, CDR2 SNEGSKA (reference sequence). This CDR3 spans 12 amino acids.

The table lists this clone with many counts. The CDR3 reads CSARDYPSGNNEQFF. The CDR3 bases that were read are TGCAGTGCTAGGGACTACCCTAGCGGCAACAATGAG. This chain connects TRBV20-1 to TRBJ2-1; 7 bases map to TRBD2. The CDR3 end falls 3 residues outside the read, so it is completed with the germline J gene. This CDR3 spans 15 amino acids. J lost 5 bases, V lost 3 bases, and 10 bases had no gene match. Germline CDR1 reads DFQATT; CDR2 reads SNEGSKA (reference sequence).

In this sample, this clone turned up many times. Read sequence stops 3 residues before the CDR3 end, and the germline J gene provides the missing end. The chain carries TRBV7-3 and TRBJ1-2; 10 nucleotides align to TRBD1. CDR1 and CDR2 from the germline V gene are SGHTA and FQGTGA. Trimming cost V 5 bases and J 0 bases; bases outside gene matches: 12. The CDR3 contains 18 residues. The part of the CDR3 DNA that was read is TGTGCCAGCAGCCCATACGGGGGACAGGGGACGTCTAACTATGGC. Translation: CASSPYGGQGTSNYG. The complete CDR3 sequence is CASSPYGGQGTSNYGYTF.

This clone was seen ten or more times. The sequenced fragment ends 3 residues before the CDR3 boundary, so the rest is inferred from the germline J gene. This chain connects TRBV28 to TRBJ1-2; TRBD1 is a possible D gene (5 bases). Trimming shortened V by 5 bases and J by 3 bases, and 13 bases separated the two germline ends. This CDR3 region has 14 residues. Germline lookup yields CDR1 MDHEN and CDR2 SYDVKM. CDR3 DNA, as far as it was read: TGTGCCAGCAGTACAAGGACATTCCACTATGGC. It translates to CASSTRTFHYG. The full CDR3 protein reads CASSTRTFHYGYTF.